Listed below are T cell receptor beta chains from one sample, sequenced in a study of CD8 T cells in Susac syndrome. TCRdb re-called the immunoSEQ multiplex PCR reads through MiXCR, storing one row per CDR3 protein. The table has 200,000 or so distinct CDR3 sequences, nearly 95% seen once. The sample comprised CD4+ T cells from PBMCs. The receptor set was obtained from a human donor with multiple sclerosis. CDR3s include the opening cysteine and the closing phenylalanine or tryptophan. The D gene is left open where the match is weak. Some rows mark clone size as missing; the rest say once, few, many or name a class of expanded clone.

D gene	V gene	clone size	J gene	CDR3 protein	CDR3 DNA
NA	TRBV20-1	once	TRBJ1-1	CSALTVGNTEAFF	TGCAGCGCCCTTACTGTTGGCAACACTGAAGCTTTCTTT
TRBD1	TRBV3-1	NA	TRBJ1-5	CASSHGDRGQPQHF	TGTGCCAGCAGCCATGGGGACAGGGGTCAGCCCCAGCATTTT
NA	TRBV27	NA	TRBJ2-3	CASSFTGVTDTQYF	TGTGCCAGCAGTTTTACGGGCGTTACAGATACGCAGTATTTT
TRBD1	TRBV20-1	NA	TRBJ2-7	CSARGLDRAWEQYF	TGCAGTGCTAGAGGATTGGACAGGGCCTGGGAGCAGTACTTC
NA	TRBV29-1	NA	TRBJ2-7	CSVKGRVGTYEQYF	TGCAGCGTTAAGGGGAGGGTTGGGACATACGAGCAGTACTTC
NA	TRBV4-1	NA	TRBJ2-3	CASSRGRGPADTQYF	TGCGCCAGCAGCCGAGGACGGGGTCCCGCAGATACGCAGTATTTT
NA	TRBV7-6	NA	TRBJ2-7	CASSQGRTYEQYF	TGTGCCAGCAGCCAGGGGCGAACCTACGAGCAGTACTTC
NA	TRBV7-3	NA	TRBJ2-1	CASSLRSLDNEQFF	TGTGCCAGCAGCTTAAGGTCATTGGACAATGAGCAGTTCTTC
NA	TRBV7-9	NA	TRBJ2-3	CASSRGTTDTQYF	TGTGCCAGCAGCCGGGGGACCACAGATACGCAGTATTTT
TRBD2	TRBV12-5	NA	TRBJ2-7	CASGLVLGTSLYEQYF	TGTGCTAGTGGTTTGGTACTCGGGACTAGTTTGTACGAGCAGTACTTC
NA	TRBV29-1	NA	TRBJ2-5	CSVDIQGVETQYF	TGCAGCGTTGATATACAGGGAGTTGAGACCCAGTACTTC
NA	TRBV3-1	NA	TRBJ1-2	CASSLGRSGSGYTF	TGTGCCAGCAGCCTCGGACGAAGCGGATCTGGCTACACCTTC
NA	TRBV11-2	once	TRBJ1-5	CASSRGRQHSNQPQHF	TGTGCCAGCAGCCGCGGAAGACAACATAGCAATCAGCCCCAGCATTTT
NA	TRBV5-1	NA	TRBJ1-1	CASSLPIRGNTEAFF	TGCGCCAGCAGCCTACCCATCCGGGGGAACACTGAAGCTTTCTTT
NA	TRBV10-1	once	TRBJ2-7	CASSEYRISYEQYF	TGCGCCAGCAGTGAGTACCGGATTAGCTACGAGCAGTACTTC
NA	TRBV20-1	NA	TRBJ2-1	CSARNPNEISYNEQFF	TGCAGTGCTAGAAACCCTAACGAGATCTCCTACAATGAGCAGTTCTTC
TRBD1	TRBV29-1	NA	TRBJ1-2	CSVVDRGQYYGYTF	TGCAGCGTGGTTGACAGGGGGCAGTACTATGGCTACACCTTC
TRBD1	TRBV24-1	once	TRBJ2-7	CATSDPGQETYEQYF	TGTGCCACCAGTGATCCAGGACAGGAAACCTACGAGCAGTACTTC
TRBD2	TRBV7-9	once	TRBJ2-3	CASRTTPGLAGASTDTQYF	TGTGCCAGCAGAACTACTCCGGGACTAGCGGGGGCTAGCACAGATACGCAGTATTTT
NA	TRBV20-1	NA	TRBJ1-1	CSAAVEGTEAFF	TGCAGTGCGGCCGTCGAGGGCACTGAAGCTTTCTTT
TRBD1	TRBV10-2	NA	TRBJ1-2	CASSEGQADTYGYTF	TGCGCCAGCAGTGAGGGACAGGCGGACACGTATGGCTACACCTTC
NA	TRBV5-1	NA	TRBJ1-2	CASSLVPENYGYTF	TGCGCCAGCAGCTTGGTCCCAGAGAACTATGGCTACACCTTC
NA	TRBV20-1	once	TRBJ1-5	CSARASAFNQPQHF	TGCAGTGCTAGGGCGTCGGCATTCAATCAGCCCCAGCATTTT
NA	TRBV3-1	NA	TRBJ1-1	CASSHRHFTEAFF	TGTGCCAGCAGCCACCGACATTTCACTGAAGCTTTCTTT
TRBD2	TRBV20-1	NA	TRBJ2-3	CSVASGGQDTQYF	TGCAGTGTGGCTAGCGGGGGCCAAGATACGCAGTATTTT
TRBD1	TRBV6-1	NA	TRBJ1-2	CASSVGQGAVGYGYTF	TGTGCCAGCAGTGTTGGACAGGGGGCAGTAGGGTATGGCTACACCTTC
TRBD2	TRBV9	NA	TRBJ2-1	CASSPLAGSYNEQFF	TGTGCCAGCAGTCCTCTAGCGGGATCCTACAATGAGCAGTTCTTC
TRBD1	TRBV3-1	NA	TRBJ2-5	CASSQDSTGRTQYF	TGTGCCAGCAGCCAAGATTCGACAGGGCGGACCCAGTACTTC
TRBD1	TRBV29-1	NA	TRBJ2-5	CSVATGEETQYF	TGCAGCGTGGCGACAGGGGAAGAGACCCAGTACTTC
NA	TRBV5-6	NA	TRBJ1-1	CASSPLQGANTEAFF	TGTGCCAGCAGCCCTCTACAGGGAGCGAACACTGAAGCTTTCTTT
NA	TRBV15	NA	TRBJ1-1	CATSRDRALTEAFF	TGTGCCACCAGCAGAGATCGGGCTCTCACTGAAGCTTTCTTT
NA	TRBV14	NA	TRBJ2-3	CASSRQGGSLTDTQYF	TGTGCCAGCAGTCGACAGGGCGGGAGCCTCACAGATACGCAGTATTTT
NA	TRBV29-1	NA	TRBJ2-3	CSVSAARPDTQYF	TGCAGCGTATCTGCGGCCCGGCCAGATACGCAGTATTTT
NA	TRBV7-9	NA	TRBJ2-3	CASSWTTDTQYF	TGTGCCAGCAGCTGGACCACAGATACGCAGTATTTT
NA	TRBV7-8	NA	TRBJ2-7	CASSSQRGLGRYEQYF	TGTGCCAGCAGCAGTCAGAGAGGGCTTGGCCGATACGAGCAGTACTTC
NA	TRBV7-3	NA	TRBJ2-2	CASSPSGYGELFF	TGTGCCAGCAGCCCTTCCGGCTACGGGGAGCTGTTTTTT
TRBD2	TRBV20-1	NA	TRBJ2-1	CSARPGLADNEQFF	TGCAGTGCTAGACCGGGACTAGCAGACAATGAGCAGTTCTTC
TRBD1	TRBV5-6	once	TRBJ1-3	CASSPGQHLSGNTIYF	TGTGCCAGCAGCCCGGGACAGCATCTCTCTGGAAACACCATATATTTT